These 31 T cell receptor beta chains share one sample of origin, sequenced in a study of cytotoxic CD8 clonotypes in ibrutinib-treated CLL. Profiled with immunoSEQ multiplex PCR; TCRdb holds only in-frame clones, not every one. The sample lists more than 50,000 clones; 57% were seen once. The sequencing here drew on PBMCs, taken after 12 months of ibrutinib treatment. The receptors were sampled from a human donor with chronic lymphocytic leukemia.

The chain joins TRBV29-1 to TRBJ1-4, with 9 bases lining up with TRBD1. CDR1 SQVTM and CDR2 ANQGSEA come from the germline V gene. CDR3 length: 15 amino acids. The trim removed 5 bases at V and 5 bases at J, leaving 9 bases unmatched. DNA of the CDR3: TGCAGCGTTCAACAGGGGGCGGGATGGAATGAAAAACTGTTTTTT. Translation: CSVQQGAGWNEKLFF.

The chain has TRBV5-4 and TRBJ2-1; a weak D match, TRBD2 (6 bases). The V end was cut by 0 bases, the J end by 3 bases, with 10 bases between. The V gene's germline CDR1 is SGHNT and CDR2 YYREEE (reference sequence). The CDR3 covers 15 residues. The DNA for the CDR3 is TGTGCCAGCAGCTTGGCGGGAGTGGTCTACAATGAGCAGTTCTTC. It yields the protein CASSLAGVVYNEQFF.

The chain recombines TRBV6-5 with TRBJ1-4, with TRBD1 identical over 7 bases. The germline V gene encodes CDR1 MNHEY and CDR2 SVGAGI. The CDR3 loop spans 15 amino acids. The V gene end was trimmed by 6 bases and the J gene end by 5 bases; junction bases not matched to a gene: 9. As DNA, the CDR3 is TGTGCCAGCAGCGAGAAGACAGGGATAAATGAAAAACTGTTTTTT. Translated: CASSEKTGINEKLFF.

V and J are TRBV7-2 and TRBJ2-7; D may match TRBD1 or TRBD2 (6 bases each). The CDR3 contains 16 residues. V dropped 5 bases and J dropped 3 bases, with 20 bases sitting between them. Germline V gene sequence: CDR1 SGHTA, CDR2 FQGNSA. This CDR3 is CASSPDTGLGGYEQYF. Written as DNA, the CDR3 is TGTGCCAGCAGCCCCGACACAGGGTTGGGGGGCTACGAGCAGTACTTC. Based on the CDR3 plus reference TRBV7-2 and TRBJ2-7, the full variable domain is GAGVSQSPSNKVTEKGKDVELRCDPISGHTALYWYRQSLGQGLEFLIYFQGNSAPDKSGLPSDRFSAERTGGSVSTLTIQRTQQEDSAVYLCASSPDTGLGGYEQYFGPGTRLTVT.

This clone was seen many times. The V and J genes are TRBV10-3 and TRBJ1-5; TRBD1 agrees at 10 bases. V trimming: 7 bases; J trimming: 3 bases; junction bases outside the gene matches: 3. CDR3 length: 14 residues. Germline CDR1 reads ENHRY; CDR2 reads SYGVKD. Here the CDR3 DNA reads TGTGCCATCAAGGACAGGGGGGTCAATCAGCCCCAGCATTTT. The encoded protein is CAIKDRGVNQPQHF.

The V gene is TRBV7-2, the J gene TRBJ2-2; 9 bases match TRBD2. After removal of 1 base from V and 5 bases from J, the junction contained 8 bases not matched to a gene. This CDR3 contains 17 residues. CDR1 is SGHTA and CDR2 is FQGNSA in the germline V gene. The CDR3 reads CASSLEILAGVTGELFF. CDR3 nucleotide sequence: TGTGCCAGCAGCTTAGAAATACTAGCGGGTGTAACCGGGGAGCTGTTTTTT.

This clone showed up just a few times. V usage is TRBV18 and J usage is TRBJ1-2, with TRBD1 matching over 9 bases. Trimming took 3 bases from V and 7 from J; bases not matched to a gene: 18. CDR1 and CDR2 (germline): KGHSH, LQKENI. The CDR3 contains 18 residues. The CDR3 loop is CASSPISPGQGLFFGYTF. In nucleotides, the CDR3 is TGTGCCAGCTCACCTATCAGTCCGGGACAGGGTTTATTTTTTGGCTACACCTTC.

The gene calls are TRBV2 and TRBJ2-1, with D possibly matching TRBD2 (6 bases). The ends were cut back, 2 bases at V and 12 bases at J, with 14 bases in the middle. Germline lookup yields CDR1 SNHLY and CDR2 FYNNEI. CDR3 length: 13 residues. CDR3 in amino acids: CASSESGRIGQFF. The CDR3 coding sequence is TGTGCCAGCAGTGAAAGCGGGCGCATCGGGCAGTTCTTC.

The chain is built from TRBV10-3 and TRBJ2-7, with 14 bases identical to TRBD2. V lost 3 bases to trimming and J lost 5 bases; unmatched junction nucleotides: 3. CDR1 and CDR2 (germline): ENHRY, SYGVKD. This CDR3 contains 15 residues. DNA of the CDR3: TGTGCCATCAGTGAACCGGGACTAGCGGGAGACGAGCAGTACTTC. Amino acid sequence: CAISEPGLAGDEQYF.

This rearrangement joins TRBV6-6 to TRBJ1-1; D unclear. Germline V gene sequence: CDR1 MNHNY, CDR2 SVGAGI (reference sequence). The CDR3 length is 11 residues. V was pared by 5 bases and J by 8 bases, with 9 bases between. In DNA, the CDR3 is TGTGCCAGCAGTGCCGTCGTAGAAGCTTTCTTT. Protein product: CASSAVVEAFF.

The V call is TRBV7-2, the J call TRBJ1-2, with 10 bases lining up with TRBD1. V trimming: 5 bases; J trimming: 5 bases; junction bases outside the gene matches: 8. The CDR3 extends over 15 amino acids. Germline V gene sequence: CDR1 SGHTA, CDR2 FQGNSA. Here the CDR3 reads CASSLDRGRSYGYTF. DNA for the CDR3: TGTGCCAGCAGCCTTGACAGGGGGCGTAGTTATGGCTACACCTTC. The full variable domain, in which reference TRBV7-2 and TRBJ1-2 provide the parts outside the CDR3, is GAGVSQSPSNKVTEKGKDVELRCDPISGHTALYWYRQSLGQGLEFLIYFQGNSAPDKSGLPSDRFSAERTGGSVSTLTIQRTQQEDSAVYLCASSLDRGRSYGYTFGSGTRLTVV.

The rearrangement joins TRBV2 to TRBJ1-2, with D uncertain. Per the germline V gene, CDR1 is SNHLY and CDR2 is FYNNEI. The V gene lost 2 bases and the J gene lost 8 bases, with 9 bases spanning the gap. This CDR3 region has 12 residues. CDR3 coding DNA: TGTGCCAGCAGTGAATCTTACTGGGGCTACACCTTC. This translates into CASSESYWGYTF.

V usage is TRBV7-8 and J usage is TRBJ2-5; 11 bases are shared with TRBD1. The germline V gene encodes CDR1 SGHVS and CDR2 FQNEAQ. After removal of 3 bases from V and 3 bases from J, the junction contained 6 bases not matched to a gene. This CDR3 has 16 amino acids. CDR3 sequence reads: CASSFEAGQGEETQYF. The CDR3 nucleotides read TGTGCCAGCAGCTTCGAGGCGGGACAGGGGGAAGAGACCCAGTACTTC.

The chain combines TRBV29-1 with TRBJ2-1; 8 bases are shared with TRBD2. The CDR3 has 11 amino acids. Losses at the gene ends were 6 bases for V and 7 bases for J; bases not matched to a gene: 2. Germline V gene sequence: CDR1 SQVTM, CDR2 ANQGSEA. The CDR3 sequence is CSVRLANEQFF. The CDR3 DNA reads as TGCAGCGTGAGACTAGCGAATGAGCAGTTCTTC.

The CDR3 spells CASSLSGRGGNSPLHF. The CDR3 DNA reads as TGTGCCAGCAGTTTATCGGGCAGGGGTGGTAATTCACCCCTCCACTTT. The J gene is TRBJ1-6, the V gene TRBV27, with D perhaps matching TRBD1 (6 bases). The V gene lost 0 bases and the J gene lost 6 bases, with 12 bases spanning the gap. From germline, CDR1 is MNHEY and CDR2 SMNVEV (reference sequence). This CDR3 comprises 16 residues.

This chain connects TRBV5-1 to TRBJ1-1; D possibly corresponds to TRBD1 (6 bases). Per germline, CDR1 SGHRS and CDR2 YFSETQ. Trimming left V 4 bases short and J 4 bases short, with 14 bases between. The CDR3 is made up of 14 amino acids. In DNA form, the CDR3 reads TGCGCCAGCAGCCCGGACAGTGGGGTCACTGAAGCTTTCTTT. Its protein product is CASSPDSGVTEAFF.

As DNA, the CDR3 is TGTGCCAGCAGCTCCCCAGTATTCACTGAAGCTTTCTTT. Protein product: CASSSPVFTEAFF. This rearrangement joins TRBV11-2 to TRBJ1-1; D is unclear. This CDR3 has 13 amino acids. The germline CDR1 and CDR2 sequences are SGHAT and FQNNGV. With 4 bases removed from V and 4 bases from J, the gap between germline ends came to 10 bases.

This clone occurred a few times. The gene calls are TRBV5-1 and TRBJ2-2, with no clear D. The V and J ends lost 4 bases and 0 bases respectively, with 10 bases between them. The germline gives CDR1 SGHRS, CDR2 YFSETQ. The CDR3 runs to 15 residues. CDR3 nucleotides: TGCGCCAGCAGCACCGATCCAACGAACACCGGGGAGCTGTTTTTT. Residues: CASSTDPTNTGELFF.

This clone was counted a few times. CDR3 nucleotides: TGTGCCAGCAGCCAGAGGACAGGGGACGTCTATGGCTACACCTTC. This translates into CASSQRTGDVYGYTF. V is TRBV28 and J is TRBJ1-2, with 9 nucleotides matching TRBD1. CDR1 and CDR2 (germline): MDHEN, SYDVKM. V was clipped by 6 bases and J by 4 bases; unmatched bases: 9. The CDR3 extends over 15 amino acids.

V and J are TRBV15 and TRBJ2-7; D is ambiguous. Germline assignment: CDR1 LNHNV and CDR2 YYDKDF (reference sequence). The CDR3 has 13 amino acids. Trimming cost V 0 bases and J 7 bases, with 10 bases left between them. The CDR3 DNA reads TGTGCCACCAGCAGAGAGAAGAGTTTTGAGCAGTACGTC. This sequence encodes CATSREKSFEQYV.

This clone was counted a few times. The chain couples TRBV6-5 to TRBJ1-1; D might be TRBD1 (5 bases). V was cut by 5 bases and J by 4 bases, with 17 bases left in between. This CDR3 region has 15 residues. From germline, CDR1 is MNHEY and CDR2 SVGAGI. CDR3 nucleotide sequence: TGTGCCAGCAGTCTCAATGGGGCGGTGATCACTGAAGCTTTCTTT. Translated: CASSLNGAVITEAFF.

The CDR3 region is CASSYSGGASGNTIYF. The CDR3 DNA follows: TGTGCCAGCAGTTACTCTGGGGGTGCTTCTGGAAACACCATATATTTT. This chain uses TRBV6-5 with TRBJ1-3; D might be TRBD1 (5 bases). The V gene lost 0 bases and the J gene lost 1 base, with 10 bases spanning the gap. CDR1 and CDR2 (germline): MNHEY, SVGAGI. The CDR3 runs 16 residues.

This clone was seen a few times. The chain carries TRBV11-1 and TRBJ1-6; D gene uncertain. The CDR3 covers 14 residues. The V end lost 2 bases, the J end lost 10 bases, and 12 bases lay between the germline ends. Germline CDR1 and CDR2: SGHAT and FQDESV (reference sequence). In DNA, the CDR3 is TGTGCCAGCAGCTTATGGGCGGGGAACTCACCCCTCCACTTT. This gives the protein CASSLWAGNSPLHF.

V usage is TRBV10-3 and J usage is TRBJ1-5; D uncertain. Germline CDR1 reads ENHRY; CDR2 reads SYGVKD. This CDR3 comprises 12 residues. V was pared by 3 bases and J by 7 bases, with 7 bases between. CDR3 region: CAISDLGQPQHF. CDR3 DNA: TGTGCCATCAGTGACCTAGGGCAGCCCCAGCATTTT.

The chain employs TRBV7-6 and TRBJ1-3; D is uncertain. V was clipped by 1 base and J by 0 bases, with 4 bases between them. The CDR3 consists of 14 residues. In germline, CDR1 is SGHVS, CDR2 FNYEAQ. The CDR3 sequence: CASSLEDSGNTIYF. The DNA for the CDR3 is TGTGCCAGCAGCTTAGAGGACTCTGGAAACACCATATATTTT.

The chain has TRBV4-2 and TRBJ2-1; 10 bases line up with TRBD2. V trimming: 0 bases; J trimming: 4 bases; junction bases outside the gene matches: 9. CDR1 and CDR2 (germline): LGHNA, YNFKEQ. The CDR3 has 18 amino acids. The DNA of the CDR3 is TGTGCCAGCAGCCAAGAACTAGCGGGATTAGGTAATTACAATGAGCAGTTCTTC. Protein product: CASSQELAGLGNYNEQFF.

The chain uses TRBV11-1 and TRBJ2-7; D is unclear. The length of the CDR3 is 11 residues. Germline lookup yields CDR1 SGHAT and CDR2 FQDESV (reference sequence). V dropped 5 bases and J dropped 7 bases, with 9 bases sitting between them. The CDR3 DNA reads TGTGCCAGCAGCATGGGGTTTGAGCAGTACGTC. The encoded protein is CASSMGFEQYV.

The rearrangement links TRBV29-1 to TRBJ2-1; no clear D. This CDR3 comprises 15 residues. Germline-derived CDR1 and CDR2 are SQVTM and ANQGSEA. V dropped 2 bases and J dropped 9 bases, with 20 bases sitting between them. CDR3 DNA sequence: TGCAGCGTTGAACTGGCAACCGGGCCCGCCGGTGAGCAGTTCTTC. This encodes CSVELATGPAGEQFF.

This chain's CDR3 is CASSLRLEPRGTDTQYF. CDR3 nucleotides: TGTGCCAGCAGCTTACGGTTGGAGCCCAGGGGCACAGATACGCAGTATTTT. The chain links TRBV7-2 to TRBJ2-3, with D perhaps TRBD1 (5 bases). The CDR3 spans 17 residues. Per germline, CDR1 SGHTA and CDR2 FQGNSA. Trimming left V 2 bases short and J 1 base short, with 16 bases between.

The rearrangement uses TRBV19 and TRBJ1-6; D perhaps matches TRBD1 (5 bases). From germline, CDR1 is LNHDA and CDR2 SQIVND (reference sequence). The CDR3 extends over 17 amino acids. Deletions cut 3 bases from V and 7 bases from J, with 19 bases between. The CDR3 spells CASSMRAGAFWNSPLHF. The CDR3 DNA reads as TGTGCCAGTAGTATGAGGGCCGGGGCCTTCTGGAATTCACCCCTCCACTTT.

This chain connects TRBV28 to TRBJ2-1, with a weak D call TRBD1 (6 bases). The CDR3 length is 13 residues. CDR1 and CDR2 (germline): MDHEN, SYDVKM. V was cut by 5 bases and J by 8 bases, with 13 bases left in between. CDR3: CASSPGTYDEQFF. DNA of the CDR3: TGTGCCAGCAGTCCCGGGACATATGATGAGCAGTTCTTC.